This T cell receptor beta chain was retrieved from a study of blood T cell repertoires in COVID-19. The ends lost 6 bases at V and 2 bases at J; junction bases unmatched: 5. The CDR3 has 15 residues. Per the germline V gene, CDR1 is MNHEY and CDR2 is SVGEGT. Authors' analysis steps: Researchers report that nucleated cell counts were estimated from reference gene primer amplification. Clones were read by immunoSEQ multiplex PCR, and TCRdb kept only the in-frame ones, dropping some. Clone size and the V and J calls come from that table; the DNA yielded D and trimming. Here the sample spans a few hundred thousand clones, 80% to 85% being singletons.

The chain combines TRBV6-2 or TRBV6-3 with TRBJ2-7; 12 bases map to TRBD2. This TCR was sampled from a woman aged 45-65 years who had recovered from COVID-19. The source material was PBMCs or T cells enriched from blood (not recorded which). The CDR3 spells CASSLAGGPTYEQYF. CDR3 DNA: TGTGCCAGCAGCCTAGCGGGAGGGCCGACCTACGAGCAGTACTTC.